Below, 25 T cell receptor beta chains from the same sample are listed, as sequenced in a study of cytomegalovirus exposure and HLA in healthy donors. The PCR employed 60 Vbeta primers together with 13 Jbeta primers. The assay was immunoSEQ multiplex PCR, and TCRdb's table has in-frame clones only and misses some. The listing contains under 200,000 clones. Material for sequencing was PBMCs. The receptors were sampled from a man aged 25-45 years in good health and CMV-seronegative.

The rearrangement links TRBV6-5 to TRBJ1-2; no clear D. With 0 bases removed from V and 7 bases from J, the gap between germline ends came to 6 bases. The germline CDR1 and CDR2 sequences are MNHEY and SVGAGI. CDR3 length: 12 amino acids. The CDR3 loop reads CASSYSEGGYTF. The CDR3, as DNA: TGTGCCAGCAGTTACTCGGAGGGTGGCTACACCTTC.

V gene TRBV19 combines with J gene TRBJ2-3, with TRBD2 matching over 8 bases. The CDR3 loop spans 16 amino acids. Germline CDR1 reads LNHDA; CDR2 reads SQIVND (reference sequence). After removal of 7 bases from V and 4 bases from J, the junction contained 13 bases not matched to a gene. CDR3 sequence: CASTPQNSGNPDTQYF. CDR3 bases: TGTGCCAGTACCCCCCAAAATAGCGGGAACCCAGATACGCAGTATTTT.

This chain uses TRBV5-1 with TRBJ2-1; 10 nucleotides match TRBD2. The CDR3 loop spans 15 amino acids. The germline V gene encodes CDR1 SGHRS and CDR2 YFSETQ. With V trimmed by 3 bases and J by 8 bases, 8 bases remained unmatched. CDR3 protein: CASSSSGRASDEQFF. The CDR3 nucleotides are TGCGCCAGCAGCTCAAGCGGGAGGGCCTCGGATGAGCAGTTCTTC.

About this clone itself: In the same sample, other DNA sequences code for this CDR3. CDR3 DNA sequence: TGTGCCAGCTCACCACCGGCGGTTCGCACTGAAGCTTTCTTT. This encodes CASSPPAVRTEAFF. The rearrangement links TRBV18 to TRBJ1-1, with D uncertain. The CDR3 spans 14 residues. The germline gives CDR1 KGHSH, CDR2 LQKENI. Between the trimmed V and J ends, which lost 0 bases and 4 bases, there was a span of 9 bases.

The chain recombines TRBV7-2 with TRBJ1-6; 12 positions agree with TRBD1. This CDR3 contains 18 residues. Trimming cost V 2 bases and J 2 bases; bases outside gene matches: 4. CDR1 and CDR2 from the germline V gene are SGHTA and FQGNSA. CDR3: CASSLRDRGLTYNSPLHF. The CDR3 region has the DNA TGTGCCAGCAGCTTAAGGGACAGGGGGCTTACCTATAATTCACCCCTCCACTTT.

CDR3 residues: CASSLGGIEWDTQYF. For the CDR3, the DNA is TGTGCCAGCAGCTTAGGAGGTATAGAGTGGGATACGCAGTATTTT. The chain recombines TRBV7-2 with TRBJ2-3; no definite D call. The CDR3 runs 15 residues. CDR1 SGHTA and CDR2 FQGNSA come from the germline V gene. V dropped 1 base and J dropped 6 bases, with 14 bases sitting between them.

The chain has TRBV6-5 and TRBJ1-2; TRBD1 matches 7 bases. Germline values: CDR1 MNHEY, CDR2 SVGAGI. This CDR3 contains 15 residues. Trimming at V came to 4 bases and at J to 6 bases, leaving 11 bases not matched to a gene. CDR3 loop: CASSSADREWDGYTF. Here the CDR3 DNA reads TGTGCCAGCAGTTCCGCAGACAGGGAGTGGGATGGCTACACCTTC.

The chain combines TRBV6-1 with TRBJ2-2, with a tentative D call TRBD2 (5 bases). Germline V lookup: CDR1 MNHNS, CDR2 SASEGT. The CDR3 covers 17 residues. V was pared by 1 base and J by 4 bases, with 16 bases between. CDR3 coding DNA: TGTGCCAGCAGTGAAGTGATACCCGGGGTGGTCACCGGGGAGCTGTTTTTT. Residues: CASSEVIPGVVTGELFF.

The rearrangement links TRBV9 to TRBJ2-3; 7 nucleotides align to TRBD1. The V and J ends lost 4 bases and 11 bases, in that order; junction bases with no gene match: 4. Germline loops: CDR1 SGDLS, CDR2 YYNGEE. CDR3 length: 11 residues. The CDR3 nucleotides read TGTGCCAGCAGCACAGGGGTGGGGCAGTATTTT. Translation: CASSTGVGQYF.

On this clone: The sample carries other DNA sequences with the same CDR3. CDR3 protein: CASSLGGQGGNQPQHF. The CDR3 DNA reads as TGTGCCAGCAGCTTAGGAGGACAGGGGGGTAATCAGCCCCAGCATTTT. The genes are TRBV11-2 and TRBJ1-5; TRBD1 agrees at 10 bases. Germline CDR1 is SGHAT and CDR2 is FQNNGV. The CDR3 totals 16 residues. With V trimmed by 1 base and J by 4 bases, 4 bases remained unmatched. Complete variable domain (other parts from reference TRBV11-2 and TRBJ1-5): EAGVAQSPRYKIIEKRQSVAFWCNPISGHATLYWYQQILGQGPKLLIQFQNNGVVDDSQLPKDRFSAERLKGVDSTLKIQPAKLEDSAVYLCASSLGGQGGNQPQHFGDGTRLSIL.

The rearrangement uses TRBV5-1 and TRBJ2-1; D might be TRBD1 (6 bases). The CDR3 length is 14 residues. Germline lookup yields CDR1 SGHRS and CDR2 YFSETQ. V was pared by 4 bases and J by 6 bases, with 14 bases between. CDR3 amino acids: CASSPGQNLNEQFF. DNA of the CDR3: TGCGCCAGCAGCCCCGGACAGAACCTCAATGAGCAGTTCTTC.

The chain couples TRBV5-1 to TRBJ2-1, with D possibly matching TRBD1 (6 bases). The CDR3 contains 17 residues. The V end lost 4 bases, the J end lost 3 bases, and 20 bases lay between the germline ends. Germline V gene sequence: CDR1 SGHRS, CDR2 YFSETQ. The CDR3 protein is CASSEVGGADFYNEQFF. CDR3 nucleotide sequence: TGCGCCAGCAGCGAGGTAGGGGGAGCGGATTTCTACAATGAGCAGTTCTTC.

The J gene is TRBJ2-5, the V gene TRBV5-1, with D perhaps TRBD1 (6 bases). The CDR3 length is 17 residues. Germline CDR1 SGHRS, CDR2 YFSETQ. V lost 0 bases, J lost 2 bases, and 17 bases lay in between. The CDR3 DNA reads as TGCGCCAGCAGCTTGGCGGTTGGGGTAGGGGGTCAAGAGACCCAGTACTTC. It is translated as CASSLAVGVGGQETQYF.

The rearrangement uses TRBV9 and TRBJ2-1; a weak D match, TRBD1 (6 bases). CDR3 length: 16 amino acids. Germline values: CDR1 SGDLS, CDR2 YYNGEE. The V gene lost 3 bases and the J gene lost 3 bases, with 16 bases spanning the gap. CDR3 residues: CASSAETGHGYNEQFF. In nucleotides, the CDR3 is TGTGCCAGCAGCGCCGAGACAGGTCATGGCTACAATGAGCAGTTCTTC. The full variable domain, its missing parts supplied by reference TRBV9 and TRBJ2-1, is DSGVTQTPKHLITATGQRVTLRCSPRSGDLSVYWYQQSLDQGLQFLIQYYNGEERAKGNILERFSAQQFPDLHSELNLSSLELGDSALYFCASSAETGHGYNEQFFGPGTRLTVL.

A note on this clone: Sequence at one end of the junction differs from germline and may be a read error. Other DNA sequences in the sample encode the same CDR3. The V gene is TRBV7-8, the J gene TRBJ1-1; perhaps TRBD1 as D (5 bases). In germline, CDR1 is SGHVS, CDR2 FQNEAQ. The CDR3 totals 12 residues. Here the CDR3 reads CASRDTNTEAFF. The CDR3 nucleotides are TGTGCCAGCAGGGACACGAACACCGAAGCTTTCTTT.

This chain connects TRBV9 to TRBJ2-3, with TRBD2 matching 7 bases. In germline, CDR1 is SGDLS, CDR2 YYNGEE. This CDR3 has 18 residues. V was clipped by 4 bases and J by 0 bases; unmatched bases: 14. This CDR3 is CASSPSPGEGTSTDTQYF. CDR3 in DNA: TGTGCCAGCAGCCCAAGCCCCGGGGAGGGGACGAGCACAGATACGCAGTATTTT. Based on the CDR3 plus reference TRBV9 and TRBJ2-3, the full variable domain is DSGVTQTPKHLITATGQRVTLRCSPRSGDLSVYWYQQSLDQGLQFLIQYYNGEERAKGNILERFSAQQFPDLHSELNLSSLELGDSALYFCASSPSPGEGTSTDTQYFGPGTRLTVL.

The chain combines TRBV15 with TRBJ2-7, with D possibly matching TRBD2 (5 bases). Germline V gene lookup returns CDR1 LNHNV and CDR2 YYDKDF (reference sequence). There are 14 residues in the CDR3. V lost 1 base and J lost 3, with 10 bases in between. This CDR3 is CATSRGGLGYEQYF. The CDR3 nucleotides are TGTGCCACCAGCAGAGGTGGACTGGGCTACGAGCAGTACTTC.

The chain employs TRBV25-1 and TRBJ2-7, with TRBD1 matching 10 bases. The germline CDR1 and CDR2 sequences are MGHDK and SYGVNS. The V and J ends lost 6 bases and 3 bases, in that order; junction bases with no gene match: 5. The CDR3 sequence is 14 residues long. The CDR3 loop is CASRAGTGVYEQYF. The CDR3 nucleotides read TGTGCCAGCAGAGCCGGGACAGGGGTCTACGAGCAGTACTTC.

The genes are TRBV7-8 and TRBJ1-3; D perhaps matches TRBD1 (6 bases). CDR1 and CDR2 (germline): SGHVS, FQNEAQ. This CDR3 has 15 amino acids. Trimming removed 2 bases from V and 3 bases from J, with 11 bases in between. CDR3 DNA sequence: TGTGCCAGCAGCTTAATAAACAGGGATGGAAACACCATATATTTT. This sequence encodes CASSLINRDGNTIYF.

CDR3 bases: TGCGCCAGCAGCTTGGTGCGGGGTGTCTCCTACGAGCAGTACTTC. Amino acids: CASSLVRGVSYEQYF. The gene calls are TRBV5-1 and TRBJ2-7; tentatively, D is TRBD2 (6 bases). Trimming cost V 0 bases and J 0 bases, with 10 bases left between them. Germline CDR1 and CDR2: SGHRS and YFSETQ. This CDR3 contains 15 residues.

V and J are TRBV10-3 and TRBJ2-5; 10 bases map to TRBD2. This CDR3 is 17 amino acids long. Germline V gene lookup returns CDR1 ENHRY and CDR2 SYGVKD. Trimming took 6 bases from V and 2 from J; bases not matched to a gene: 12. The CDR3 protein is CAISWGPGLADQETQYF. The CDR3 DNA reads TGTGCCATCAGCTGGGGTCCAGGACTAGCGGATCAAGAGACCCAGTACTTC.

V usage is TRBV19 and J usage is TRBJ2-3, with D maybe TRBD1 (6 bases). V was shortened by 1 base and J by 0 bases, with 14 bases between the two germline ends. The CDR3 spans 17 residues. Germline V CDR1 and CDR2: LNHDA, SQIVND (reference sequence). The CDR3 nucleotides read TGTGCCAGTAGTATAGGATTGGACAGTTTTAGCACAGATACGCAGTATTTT. Amino acid sequence: CASSIGLDSFSTDTQYF.

The chain links TRBV7-9 to TRBJ2-3; 10 positions match TRBD2. V lost 5 bases, J lost 6 bases, and 20 bases stayed unmatched. Germline V CDR1 and CDR2: SEHNR, FQNEAQ (reference sequence). CDR3 length: 19 residues. CDR3 amino acids: CASSLPLDLAGAGADTQYF. CDR3 DNA: TGTGCCAGCAGCCTACCACTCGACCTAGCGGGAGCGGGGGCGGATACGCAGTATTTT.

This rearrangement joins TRBV27 to TRBJ2-3; TRBD1 is a possible D gene (6 bases). Trimming shortened V by 2 bases and J by 3 bases, and 15 bases separated the two germline ends. Per the germline V gene, CDR1 is MNHEY and CDR2 is SMNVEV (reference sequence). CDR3 length: 16 residues. CDR3 sequence reads: CASSLKGRQATDTQYF. The DNA for the CDR3 is TGTGCCAGCAGTTTAAAAGGCAGACAGGCAACAGATACGCAGTATTTT.

CDR3 coding DNA: TGCGCCAGCAGCTTAGCCGGGACAGTGAACACTGAAGCTTTCTTT. Its protein is CASSLAGTVNTEAFF. This chain uses TRBV5-1 with TRBJ1-1, with 7 bases matching TRBD1. This CDR3 is built from 15 residues. Germline trimming cut 2 bases from V and 0 bases from J; bases unmatched to any gene: 4. Germline V lookup: CDR1 SGHRS, CDR2 YFSETQ.